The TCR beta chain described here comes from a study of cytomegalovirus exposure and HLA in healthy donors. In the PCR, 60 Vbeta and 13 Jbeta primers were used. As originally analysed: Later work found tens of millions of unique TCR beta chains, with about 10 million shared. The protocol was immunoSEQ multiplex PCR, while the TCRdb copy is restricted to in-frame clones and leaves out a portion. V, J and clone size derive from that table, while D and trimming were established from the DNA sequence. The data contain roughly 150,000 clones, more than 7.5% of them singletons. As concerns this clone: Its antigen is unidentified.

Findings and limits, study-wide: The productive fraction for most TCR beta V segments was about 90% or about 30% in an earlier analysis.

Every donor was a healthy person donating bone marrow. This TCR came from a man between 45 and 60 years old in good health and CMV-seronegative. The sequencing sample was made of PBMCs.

CDR3 sequence (DNA): TGTGCCAGCAGGGACAGGGGCTTTAGTACAGATACGCAGTATTTT. Its protein product is CASRDRGFSTDTQYF. The chain uses TRBV6-1 and TRBJ2-3, with 9 positions matching TRBD1. From germline, CDR1 is MNHNS and CDR2 SASEGT. Unmatched junction bases numbered 7, after V lost 6 bases and J lost 3 bases. The CDR3 is 15 amino acids.